The 20 T cell receptor beta chains below were found in one sample sequenced in a study of T-cell memory formation after mild COVID-19. From the 5' RACE reads, TCRdb called clonotypes with MiXCR, one entry per CDR3 protein. The sample lists 200,000 to 250,000 distinct CDR3 sequences; approximately 10% were seen once. The sequenced sample consisted of PBMCs or a T cell subset sorted from them (not recorded which). The receptor source for this set is a young man who had mild COVID-19 (a few samples of this study predate the infection). Cell type and time point are not known.

The chain is built from TRBV5-1 and TRBJ2-7; unclear D gene. CDR3 length equals 11 residues. The V end lost 0 bases, the J end lost 9 bases, and 7 bases lay between the germline ends. CDR1 is SGHRS, CDR2 YFSETQ, per germline. CDR3 loop: CASSLGVGQYF. CDR3 sequence (DNA): TGCGCCAGCAGCTTGGGAGTTGGGCAGTACTTC.

The chain has TRBV25-1 and TRBJ2-5; the D gene is possibly TRBD1 (5 bases). The length of the CDR3 is 14 residues. The V end was cut by 5 bases, the J end by 2 bases, with 12 bases between. Germline CDR1 MGHDK, CDR2 SYGVNS. CDR3 sequence reads: CASSRHRGQETQYF. CDR3 in DNA: TGTGCCAGCAGTCGACATAGGGGACAAGAGACCCAGTACTTC. The full variable domain, completed using reference TRBV25-1 and TRBJ2-5, is EADIYQTPRYLVIGTGKKITLECSQTMGHDKMYWYQQDPGMELHLIHYSYGVNSTEKGDLSSESTVSRIRTEHFPLTLESARPSHTSQYLCASSRHRGQETQYFGPGTRLLVL.

This clonotype has only a few counts. The chain recombines TRBV6-2 or TRBV6-3 with TRBJ2-6; either TRBD1 or TRBD2 may fit D (5 bases each). Between the trimmed V and J ends, which lost 6 bases and 0 bases, there was a span of 15 bases. The CDR3 is 17 amino acids. From germline, CDR1 is MNHEY and CDR2 SVGEGT. The CDR3 nucleotides are TGTGCCAGCAGACCGGCGACCGGGGCCTCTGGGGCCAACGTCCTGACTTTC. Translating it yields CASRPATGASGANVLTF.

The rearrangement uses TRBV19 and TRBJ2-1, with D possibly matching TRBD2 (5 bases). Trimming cost V 1 base and J 10 bases, with 17 bases left between them. This CDR3 has 15 residues. The germline V gene has CDR1 LNHDA and CDR2 SQIVND (reference sequence). CDR3 region: CASSIVGVSPVEQFF. For the CDR3, the DNA is TGTGCCAGTAGTATAGTCGGGGTTTCCCCAGTCGAGCAGTTCTTC.

This clonotype was counted between two and nine times. The chain uses TRBV24-1 and TRBJ2-1, with 13 bases lining up with TRBD2. The CDR3 length is 19 residues. CDR1 and CDR2 (germline): KGHDR, SFDVKD. V lost 5 bases, J lost 6 bases, and 15 bases stayed unmatched. The CDR3 DNA reads TGTGCCACCAGTGCCTCGAGGGGGACTAGCGGGGCATACCCCAATGAGCAGTTCTTC. Translated, it gives CATSASRGTSGAYPNEQFF.

The CDR3 loop reads CASTDLRGWETQYF. As DNA, the CDR3 is TGTGCCAGCACCGACCTACGGGGTTGGGAGACCCAGTACTTC. The chain has TRBV11-2 and TRBJ2-5; D may be TRBD2 (5 bases). Per the germline V gene, CDR1 is SGHAT and CDR2 is FQNNGV. The V end lost 7 bases, the J end lost 5 bases, and 17 bases lay between the germline ends. The CDR3 runs 14 residues.

This clonotype was recorded at least ten times. The rearrangement links TRBV29-1 to TRBJ2-3; TRBD2 agrees at 8 bases. J lost 0 bases, V lost 4 bases, and 3 bases had no gene match. CDR1 is SQVTM, CDR2 ANQGSEA, per germline. CDR3 length: 14 residues. CDR3 coding DNA: TGCAGCGTTGCCGGGGGGGCTAGCACAGATACGCAGTATTTT. Its protein product is CSVAGGASTDTQYF.

The chain employs TRBV20-1 and TRBJ2-1; TRBD2 is a possible D gene (5 bases). V dropped 0 bases and J dropped 10 bases, with 16 bases sitting between them. The CDR3 length is 14 residues. Germline CDR1 is DFQATT and CDR2 is SNEGSKA (reference sequence). The chain's CDR3 is CSARDSRAEWEQFF. The CDR3 DNA sequence: TGCAGTGCTAGAGATTCGAGGGCGGAGTGGGAGCAGTTCTTC.

Here the CDR3 reads CASSSPGQTLWAKNIQYF. The CDR3 bases are TGTGCCAGCAGTAGCCCGGGACAAACTCTGTGGGCCAAAAACATTCAGTACTTC. This rearrangement joins TRBV28 to TRBJ2-4; D is possibly TRBD1 (6 bases). Germline lookup yields CDR1 MDHEN and CDR2 SYDVKM. This CDR3 comprises 18 residues. V lost 5 bases and J 1 base, leaving 21 bases between the germline ends.

This clonotype was seen repeatedly, ten times or more. V gene TRBV12-3 or TRBV12-4 combines with J gene TRBJ1-2; D remains ambiguous. The CDR3 length is 14 residues. V lost 2 bases, J lost 4 bases, and 11 bases lay in between. This CDR3 reads CASSLMAAIYGYTF. DNA of the CDR3: TGTGCCAGCAGTTTAATGGCAGCGATCTATGGCTACACCTTC.

The chain recombines TRBV4-3 with TRBJ1-6, with D perhaps matching TRBD1 (5 bases). In germline, CDR1 is LGHNA, CDR2 YSLEER. Trimming took off 4 bases at V and 2 bases at J, with 12 bases between the two ends. The CDR3 sequence is 16 residues long. The CDR3 is CASSLQTDAYNSPLHF. The CDR3 nucleotides read TGCGCCAGCAGCCTGCAGACAGACGCCTATAATTCACCCCTCCACTTT.

This chain connects TRBV6-5 to TRBJ2-2; D perhaps matches TRBD2 (5 bases). V dropped 5 bases and J dropped 4 bases, with 14 bases sitting between them. The CDR3 loop spans 15 amino acids. Germline CDR1 is MNHEY and CDR2 is SVGAGI. The CDR3: CASSTPTRPTGELFF. CDR3 DNA: TGTGCCAGCAGTACGCCCACTAGACCCACCGGGGAGCTGTTTTTT.

This clonotype showed up just once. The gene calls are TRBV20-1 and TRBJ2-1, with 9 bases lining up with TRBD2. The V gene's germline CDR1 is DFQATT and CDR2 SNEGSKA (reference sequence). This CDR3 has 14 amino acids. The ends lost 5 bases at V and 9 bases at J; junction bases unmatched: 11. The CDR3 nucleotides read TGCAGTGCTTCTCGGGGTAGCGGGGGTAGTGAGCAGTTCTTC. It specifies CSASRGSGGSEQFF.

This clonotype was counted between two and nine times. The J gene is TRBJ1-4, the V gene TRBV27; the D is unclear. The length of the CDR3 is 13 residues. Trimming shortened V by 3 bases and J by 11 bases, and 13 bases separated the two germline ends. Germline CDR1 and CDR2: MNHEY and SMNVEV (reference sequence). CDR3 in DNA: TGTGCCAGCAGTTTGTTCCCCCCGAACAAACTGTTTTTT. The encoded protein is CASSLFPPNKLFF.

This clonotype was found many times. The CDR3 DNA sequence: TGTGCCAGCAGCTCAGGGGGCGAGCAGTACGTC. It codes for CASSSGGEQYV. The J gene is TRBJ2-7, the V gene TRBV7-9, with 7 bases that match TRBD1. The CDR3 consists of 11 residues. J was trimmed by 6 bases and V by 4 bases; bases with no gene match: 0. Germline loops: CDR1 SEHNR, CDR2 FQNEAQ (reference sequence).

This clonotype has a count of ten or more. The chain combines TRBV5-1 with TRBJ1-6; 10 bases fit TRBD1. This CDR3 is 15 amino acids long. V dropped 4 bases and J dropped 10; count of bases not matched to a gene: 8. Germline V CDR1 and CDR2: SGHRS, YFSETQ. The CDR3 sequence is CASSRQGQGDSPLHF. As DNA, the CDR3 is TGCGCCAGCAGCCGACAAGGACAGGGGGACTCACCCCTCCACTTT.

The table lists this clonotype with many counts. The V and J genes are TRBV5-1 and TRBJ2-3; no clear D gene. V was cut by 2 bases and J by 0 bases, with 4 bases left in between. The CDR3 spans 13 residues. Germline V lookup: CDR1 SGHRS, CDR2 YFSETQ. CDR3 nucleotide sequence: TGCGCCAGCAGCTTCGACAGCACAGATACGCAGTATTTT. Translating it yields CASSFDSTDTQYF.

The sample holds a few counts of this clonotype. The CDR3 loop reads CASSPFGAPLNTEAFF. The CDR3 DNA reads TGTGCCAGCTCACCATTCGGGGCCCCCTTGAACACTGAAGCTTTCTTT. The chain couples TRBV18 to TRBJ1-1; D possibly corresponds to TRBD1 (5 bases). The CDR3 length is 16 residues. Between the trimmed V and J ends, which lost 2 bases and 0 bases, there was a span of 13 bases. Germline V CDR1 and CDR2: KGHSH, LQKENI.

This clonotype has at least ten counts. The V call is TRBV5-1, the J call TRBJ1-6; D is undetermined. This CDR3 comprises 12 residues. V was pared by 5 bases and J by 5 bases, with 5 bases between. The germline CDR1 and CDR2 sequences are SGHRS and YFSETQ. CDR3 in DNA: TGCGCCAGCAGTCAGAATAATTCACCCCTCCACTTT. Translation: CASSQNNSPLHF.

The rearrangement joins TRBV7-9 to TRBJ1-2, with a weak D call TRBD1 (5 bases). The V end lost 3 bases, the J end lost 4 bases, and 15 bases lay between the germline ends. Germline V gene lookup returns CDR1 SEHNR and CDR2 FQNEAQ (reference sequence). The CDR3 runs to 15 residues. Here the CDR3 DNA reads TGTGCCAGCAGCTTGGGGGAAGGTCTGGGCTATGGCTACACCTTC. Translating gives CASSLGEGLGYGYTF. Full variable domain (rest looked up from reference TRBV7-9 and TRBJ1-2): DTGVSQNPRHKITKRGQNVTFRCDPISEHNRLYWYRQTLGQGPEFLTYFQNEAQLEKSRLLSDRFSAERPKGSFSTLEIQRTEQGDSAMYLCASSLGEGLGYGYTFGSGTRLTVV.